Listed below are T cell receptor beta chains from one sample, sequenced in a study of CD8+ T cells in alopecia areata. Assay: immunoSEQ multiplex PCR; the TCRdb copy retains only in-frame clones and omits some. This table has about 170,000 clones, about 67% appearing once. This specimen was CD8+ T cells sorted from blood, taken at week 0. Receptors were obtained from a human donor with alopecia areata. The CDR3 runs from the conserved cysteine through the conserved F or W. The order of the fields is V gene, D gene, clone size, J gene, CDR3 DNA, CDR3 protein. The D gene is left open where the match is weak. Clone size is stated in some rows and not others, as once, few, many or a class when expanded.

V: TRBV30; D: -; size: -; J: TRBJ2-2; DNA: TGTGCCTTCCCGAACACCGGGGAGCTGTTTTTT; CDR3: CAFPNTGELFF
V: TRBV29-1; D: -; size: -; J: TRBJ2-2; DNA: TGCAGCGTTGAAGCGGTGAACACCGGGGAGCTGTTTTTT; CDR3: CSVEAVNTGELFF
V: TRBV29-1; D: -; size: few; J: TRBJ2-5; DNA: TGCAGCGTTGACGGTGGGGGCCAAGAGACCCAGTACTTC; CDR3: CSVDGGGQETQYF
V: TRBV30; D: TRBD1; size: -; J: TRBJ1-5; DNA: TGTGCCTGGAGCGCGCCCCCACCACAGGGGGCCAGCAATCAGCCCCAGCATTTT; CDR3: CAWSAPPPQGASNQPQHF
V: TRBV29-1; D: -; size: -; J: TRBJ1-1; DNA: TGCAGCGTTCCAGCGAACACTGAAGCTTTCTTT; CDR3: CSVPANTEAFF
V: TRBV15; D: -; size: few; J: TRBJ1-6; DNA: TGTGCCACCAGCAGAGATTCTAGGGTGGATTCACCCCTCCACTTT; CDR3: CATSRDSRVDSPLHF
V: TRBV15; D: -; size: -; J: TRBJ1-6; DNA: TGTGCCACCAGCAGAGGGACGAATTATAATTCACCCCTCCACTTT; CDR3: CATSRGTNYNSPLHF
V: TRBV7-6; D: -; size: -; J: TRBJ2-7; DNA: TGTGCCAGCAGCACCGGACCGTACGAGCAGTACTTC; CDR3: CASSTGPYEQYF
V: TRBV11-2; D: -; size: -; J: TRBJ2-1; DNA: TGTGCCAGCAGCTTAGAACACGGGGGCCGGTACAATGAGCAGTTCTTC; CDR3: CASSLEHGGRYNEQFF
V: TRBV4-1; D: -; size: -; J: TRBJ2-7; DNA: TGCGCCAGCAGCCAAGAGGGGCCTATCGAGCAGTACTTC; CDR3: CASSQEGPIEQYF
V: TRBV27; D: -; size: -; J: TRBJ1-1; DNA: TGTGCCAGCAGTTTAGGGGGGGGCACTGAAGCTTTCTTT; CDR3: CASSLGGGTEAFF
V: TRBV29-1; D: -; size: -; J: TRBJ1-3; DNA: TGCAGCGCTCGGGACGGAAACACCATATATTTT; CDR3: CSARDGNTIYF
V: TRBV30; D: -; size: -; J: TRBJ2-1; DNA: TGTGCCTGGAGTCCGGGACGGATACTTTACAATGAGCAGTTCTTC; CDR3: CAWSPGRILYNEQFF
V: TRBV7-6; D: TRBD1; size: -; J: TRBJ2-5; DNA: TGTGCCAGCAGCCTTTCTACAGGGGCCGAGACCCAGTACTTC; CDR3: CASSLSTGAETQYF
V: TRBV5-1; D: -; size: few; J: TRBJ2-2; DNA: TGCGCCAGCAGCTTGGGTTCTATTTACGCGAACACCGGGGAGCTGTTTTTT; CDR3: CASSLGSIYANTGELFF
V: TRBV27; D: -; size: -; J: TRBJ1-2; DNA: TGTGCCAGCAGTTCTAACAGCGTCAAAGGCTACACCTTC; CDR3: CASSSNSVKGYTF
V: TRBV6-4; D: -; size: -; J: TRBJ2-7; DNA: TGTGCCAGCAGCTACGAGCAGTACTTC; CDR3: CASSYEQYF
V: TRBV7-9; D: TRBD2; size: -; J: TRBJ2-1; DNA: TGTGCCAGCAGCTTAGAGCGGGGATACTCCTACAATGAGCAGTTCTTC; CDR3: CASSLERGYSYNEQFF
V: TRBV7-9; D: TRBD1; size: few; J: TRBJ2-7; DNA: TGTGCCGGGGGGGACAGGGAATCCTACGAGCAGTACTTC; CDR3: CAGGDRESYEQYF
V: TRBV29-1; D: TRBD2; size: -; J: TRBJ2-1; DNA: TGCACCGCAGGAGCGGGGGGAGAAGAGCAGTTCTTC; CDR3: CTAGAGGEEQFF
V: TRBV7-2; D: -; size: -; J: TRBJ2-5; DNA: TGTGCCAGCAGCTTAGCACTCTTCTACCCAGTCTCATCGGGTCGTCAAGAGACCCAGTACTTC; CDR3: CASSLALFYPVSSGRQETQYF
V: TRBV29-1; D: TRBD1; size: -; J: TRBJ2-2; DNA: TGCAGCGTTGAGGACAGGGACGCGAACACCGGGGAGCTGTTTTTT; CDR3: CSVEDRDANTGELFF
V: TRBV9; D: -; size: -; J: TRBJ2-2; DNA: TGTGCCAGCAGCGTAGGGGACGGGGAGCTGTTTTTT; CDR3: CASSVGDGELFF
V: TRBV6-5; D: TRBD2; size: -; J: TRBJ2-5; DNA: TGTGCCAGCCCGAGGCCTAGCGGGGGCCAAGAGACCCAGTACTTC; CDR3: CASPRPSGGQETQYF
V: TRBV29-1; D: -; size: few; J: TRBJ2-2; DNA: TGCAGCGTGCTTAGGTCCGGGGAGCTGTTTTTT; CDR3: CSVLRSGELFF
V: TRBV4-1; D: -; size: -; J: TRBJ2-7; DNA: TGCGCCAGCAGCCAAGTAACGGGGATTATCGGCGAGCAGTACTTC; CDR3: CASSQVTGIIGEQYF
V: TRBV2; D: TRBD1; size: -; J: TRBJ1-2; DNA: TGTGCCAGCAGTGACAACAGGGGCTATGGCTACACCTTC; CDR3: CASSDNRGYGYTF
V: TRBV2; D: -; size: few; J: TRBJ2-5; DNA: TGTGCCAGCAGGGGTGAGACCCAGTACTTC; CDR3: CASRGETQYF
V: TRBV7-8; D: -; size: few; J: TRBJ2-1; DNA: TGTGCCAGCAGCTTAGGTGGGAATTCCTACAATGAGCAGTTCTTC; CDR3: CASSLGGNSYNEQFF
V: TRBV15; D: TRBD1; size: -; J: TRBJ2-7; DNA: TGTGCCACCAGCACCCGGGACAGGGGGCTTGAGCAGTACTTC; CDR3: CATSTRDRGLEQYF
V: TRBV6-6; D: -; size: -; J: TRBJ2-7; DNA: TGTGCCAGCGGAGTTACGGGCGGTGCTATGGAGCAGTACTTC; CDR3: CASGVTGGAMEQYF
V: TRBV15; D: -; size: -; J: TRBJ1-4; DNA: TGTGCCACCAGCAGAGGGGTTTTGGAAAAACTGTTTTTT; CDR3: CATSRGVLEKLFF
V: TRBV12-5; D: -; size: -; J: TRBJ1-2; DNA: TGTGCTAGTGGCCAGGCAGGGGTAGATGGCTACACCTTC; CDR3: CASGQAGVDGYTF
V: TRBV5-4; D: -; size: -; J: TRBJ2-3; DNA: TGTGCCAGCAGCTTGGACCAAACAGATACGCAGTATTTT; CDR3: CASSLDQTDTQYF
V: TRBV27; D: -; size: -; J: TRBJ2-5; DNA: TGTGCCAGCAGTTTGTCAGGGCTCCCAGAGACCCAGTACTTC; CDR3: CASSLSGLPETQYF